Listed here is a single T cell receptor beta chain. Its antigen is undetermined. Both 60 Vbeta primers and 13 Jbeta primers went into the PCR. TCRdb keeps only in-frame clones here, not all; method: immunoSEQ multiplex PCR. The sample lists 130,000 or so clones, 75% to 85% occurring once. Germline CDR1 reads KGHSH; CDR2 reads LQKENI. The length of the CDR3 is 14 residues. V gave up 3 bases and J gave up 7 bases; unmatched junction bases: 3. This sample is part of a study of cytomegalovirus exposure and HLA in healthy donors. Turning to the study itself: HLA-typed donors were the source of around 77 million unique TCRs held in an early data release. Among the 350 to 500 donors who were genotyped, 70% to 90% fell in the genetic ancestry cluster that is associated with self-reported Caucasian donors. Overall study findings and caveats: Testing in vitro showed three CMV-associated chains specific for CMV antigens. Links to common viral pathogens appeared, in a later analysis, for several of the most significant clusters.

The chain couples TRBV18 to TRBJ1-4; 9 bases align to TRBD1. Sample: PBMCs. The sequence derives from a woman aged 50 to 60 in good health and CMV-seropositive. CDR3 in DNA: TGTGCCAGCTCACCCGGGGGACAGGGTGAAAAACTGTTTTTT. Encoded protein: CASSPGGQGEKLFF. Together with reference TRBV18 and TRBJ1-4, the CDR3 gives the full variable domain: NAGVMQNPRHLVRRRGQEARLRCSPMKGHSHVYWYRQLPEEGLKFMVYLQKENIIDESGMPKERFSAEFPKEGPSILRIQQVVRGDSAAYFCASSPGGQGEKLFFGSGTQLSVL.